This T cell receptor beta chain stems from a study of cytomegalovirus exposure and HLA in healthy donors. With regard to this clone: Antigen unknown.

Study-level findings and limits: It has been reported that TCR beta sequences accurately predicted the HLA-A and HLA-B alleles of most subjects. Indistinguishability led to the exclusion of some V segments, TRBV6-2 and TRBV6-3 included. Among TCR beta chains, those listed as cytomegalovirus-associated numbered over 150.

With 3 bases removed from V and 0 bases from J, the gap between germline ends came to 9 bases. The CDR3 runs to 15 residues. The germline gives CDR1 SGHRS, CDR2 YFSETQ. A multiplex PCR was run with 60 Vbeta primers and 13 Jbeta primers. Per the authors' pipeline: Counted up in a later analysis, unique TCR beta chains came to about 80 million, with about 9.9 million shared. The protocol was immunoSEQ multiplex PCR, while the TCRdb copy is restricted to in-frame clones and leaves out a portion. V, J and clone size are those of that table, while D and trimming were read from the DNA. The sample records about 190,000 clones, roughly 77% being singletons.

Material: PBMCs. The chain employs TRBV5-1 and TRBJ1-4; TRBD1 is a possible D gene (5 bases). This sequence originates from a man aged 35 to 55 in good health and CMV-seropositive. The CDR3: CASSSSGTTNEKLFF. CDR3 coding DNA: TGCGCCAGCAGCTCCTCAGGGACAACTAATGAAAAACTGTTTTTT.